This TCR beta chain was captured in a study of T cells in narcolepsy. Turning to the study itself: Enrolled donors included narcolepsy type 1 or type 2 patients and healthy controls.

The CDR3 contains 15 residues. Germline V CDR1 and CDR2: KGHSH, LQKENI. Deletions cut 5 bases from V and 3 bases from J, with 16 bases between. Study conclusions and caveats: Autoreactive clone sequences were missing from some blood memory CD4+ repertoires.

The protocol was immunoSEQ multiplex PCR, while the TCRdb copy is restricted to in-frame clones and leaves out a portion. The sample comprises some 33,000 clones, 90% of which are singletons, and 0.95% to 1.5% rests with the top ten. A single count supports this clone. What it recognizes is unknown. The chain uses TRBV18 and TRBJ2-5; D is uncertain. Sequencing was performed on CD45RA- memory CD4+ T cells from PBMCs. This clonotype was obtained from a human donor with narcolepsy. This chain's CDR3 is CASSSTGRQEETQYF. The CDR3 DNA sequence: TGTGCCAGCTCATCTACCGGACGGCAGGAAGAGACCCAGTACTTC. The full variable domain, rest sourced from reference TRBV18 and TRBJ2-5, is NAGVMQNPRHLVRRRGQEARLRCSPMKGHSHVYWYRQLPEEGLKFMVYLQKENIIDESGMPKERFSAEFPKEGPSILRIQQVVRGDSAAYFCASSSTGRQEETQYFGPGTRLLVL.